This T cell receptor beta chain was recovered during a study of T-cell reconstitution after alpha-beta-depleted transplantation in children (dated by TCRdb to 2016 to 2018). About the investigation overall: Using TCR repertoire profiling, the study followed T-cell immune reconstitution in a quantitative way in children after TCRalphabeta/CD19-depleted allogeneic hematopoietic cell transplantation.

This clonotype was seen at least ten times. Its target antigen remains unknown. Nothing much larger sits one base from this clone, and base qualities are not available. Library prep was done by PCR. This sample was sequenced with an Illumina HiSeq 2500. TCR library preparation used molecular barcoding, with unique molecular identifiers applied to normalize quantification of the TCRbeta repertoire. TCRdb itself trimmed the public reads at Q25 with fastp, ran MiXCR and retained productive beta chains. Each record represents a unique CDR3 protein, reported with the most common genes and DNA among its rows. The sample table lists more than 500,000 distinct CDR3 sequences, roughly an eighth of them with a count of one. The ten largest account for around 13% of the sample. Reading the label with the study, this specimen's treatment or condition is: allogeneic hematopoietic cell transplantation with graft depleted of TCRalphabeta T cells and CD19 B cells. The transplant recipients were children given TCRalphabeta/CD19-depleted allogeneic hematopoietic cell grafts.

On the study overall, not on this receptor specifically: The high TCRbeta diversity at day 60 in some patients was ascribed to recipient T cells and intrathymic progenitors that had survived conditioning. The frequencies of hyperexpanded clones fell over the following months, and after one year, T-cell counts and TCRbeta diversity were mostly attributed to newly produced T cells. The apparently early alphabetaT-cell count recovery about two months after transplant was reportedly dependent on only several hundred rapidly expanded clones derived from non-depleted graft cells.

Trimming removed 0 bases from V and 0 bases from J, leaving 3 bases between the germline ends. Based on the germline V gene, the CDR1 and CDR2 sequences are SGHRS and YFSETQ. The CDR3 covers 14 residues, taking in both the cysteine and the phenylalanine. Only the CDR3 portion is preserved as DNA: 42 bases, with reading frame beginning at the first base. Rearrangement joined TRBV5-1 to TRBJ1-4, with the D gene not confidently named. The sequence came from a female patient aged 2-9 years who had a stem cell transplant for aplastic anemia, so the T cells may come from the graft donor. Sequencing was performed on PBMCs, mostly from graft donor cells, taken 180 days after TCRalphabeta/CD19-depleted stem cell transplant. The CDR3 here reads CASSLGATNEKLFF. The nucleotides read TGCGCCAGCAGCTTGGGTGCAACTAATGAAAAACTGTTTTTT.